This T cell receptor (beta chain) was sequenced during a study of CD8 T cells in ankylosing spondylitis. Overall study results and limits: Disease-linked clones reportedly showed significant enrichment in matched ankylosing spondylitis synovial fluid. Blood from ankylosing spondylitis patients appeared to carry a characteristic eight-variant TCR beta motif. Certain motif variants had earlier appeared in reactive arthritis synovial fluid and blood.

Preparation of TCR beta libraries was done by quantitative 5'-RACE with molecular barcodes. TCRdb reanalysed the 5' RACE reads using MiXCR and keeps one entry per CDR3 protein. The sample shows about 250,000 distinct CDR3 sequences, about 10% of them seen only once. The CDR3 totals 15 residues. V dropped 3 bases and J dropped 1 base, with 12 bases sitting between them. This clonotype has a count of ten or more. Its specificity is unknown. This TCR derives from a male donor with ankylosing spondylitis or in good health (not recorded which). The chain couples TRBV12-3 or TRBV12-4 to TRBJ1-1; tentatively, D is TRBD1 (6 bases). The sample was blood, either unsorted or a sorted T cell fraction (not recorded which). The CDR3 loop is CASSLRGGGNTEAFF. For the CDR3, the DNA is TGTGCCAGCAGTTTGAGAGGGGGAGGGAACACTGAAGCTTTCTTT.